This passage covers 4 T cell receptor beta chains from one sample sequenced in a study of regulatory T cells in long-lasting Graves disease. Researchers made TCR beta libraries by using iRepertoire HTBI primers and running Arm-PCR on CDR3 regions. MiXCR, run by TCRdb on the multiplex PCR reads, gives a single entry per CDR3 protein. This sample has approximately 400,000 distinct CDR3 sequences; around 14% occur once, and the top ten carry over 15%. Regarding time point: newly diagnosed GD, antithyroid drugs for less than 3 months. PBMCs provided the RNA from which the TCR library was made. These data were also reused for a study on T cells in Graves' hyperthyroidism and ophthalmopathy.

The sample consisted of peripheral blood mononuclear cells (PBMCs), taken at new diagnosis, from a patient treated with antithyroid drugs. These receptors were taken from a woman in her thirties with Graves disease.

At least ten counts were recorded for this clonotype. The rearrangement uses TRBV2 and TRBJ2-3; the D call may be TRBD1 or TRBD2 (5 bases each). The CDR3 has 13 amino acids. Looked up from germline, CDR1 is SNHLY and CDR2 is FYNNEI. Deletions cut 7 bases from V and 2 bases from J, with 10 bases between. The CDR3 is CASIRDVTDTQYF. CDR3 sequence (DNA): TGTGCCAGCATTAGGGACGTCACAGATACGCAGTATTTT.

This clonotype has just a few counts. V and J are TRBV6-5 and TRBJ2-3; no clear D gene. The V and J ends lost 0 bases and 3 bases respectively, with 7 bases between them. Germline V gene data show CDR1 as MNHEY and CDR2 as SVGAGI. This CDR3 contains 14 residues. For the CDR3, the DNA is TGTGCCAGCAGTTACTCGAGCCAGACAGATACGCAGTATTTT. Protein: CASSYSSQTDTQYF.

This clonotype showed up many times. The chain uses TRBV11-2 and TRBJ2-3; 9 positions match TRBD1. The V and J ends lost 0 bases and 2 bases, in that order; junction bases with no gene match: 3. CDR1 SGHAT and CDR2 FQNNGV come from the germline V gene. The CDR3 totals 16 residues. For the CDR3, the DNA is TGTGCCAGCAGCTTAGATTGGACAGGGGTCACAGATACGCAGTATTTT. Translating gives CASSLDWTGVTDTQYF.

This clonotype turned up a few times. V is TRBV5-1 and J is TRBJ2-7; 8 bases are a match to TRBD1. CDR3 length: 14 residues. V was clipped by 7 bases and J by 5 bases; unmatched bases: 11. The germline V gene encodes CDR1 SGHRS and CDR2 YFSETQ. CDR3 DNA sequence: TGCGCCAGCTTACGGACAGGGATTCCCCACGAGCAGTACTTC. It specifies CASLRTGIPHEQYF.